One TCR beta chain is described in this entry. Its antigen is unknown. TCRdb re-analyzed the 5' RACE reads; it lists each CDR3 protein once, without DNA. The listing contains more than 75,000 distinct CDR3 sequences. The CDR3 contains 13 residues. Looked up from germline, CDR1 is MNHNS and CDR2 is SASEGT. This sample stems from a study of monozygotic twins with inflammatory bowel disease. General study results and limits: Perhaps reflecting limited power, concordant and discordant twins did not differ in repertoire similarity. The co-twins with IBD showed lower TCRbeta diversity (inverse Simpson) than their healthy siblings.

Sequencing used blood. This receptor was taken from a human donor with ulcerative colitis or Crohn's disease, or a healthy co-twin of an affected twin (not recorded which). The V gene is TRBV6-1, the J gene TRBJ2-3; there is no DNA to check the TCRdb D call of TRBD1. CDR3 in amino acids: CASCPGAADTQYF.